Presented here are 4 T cell receptor beta chains from one specimen sequenced in a study of CD8+ T cells in alopecia areata (dated by TCRdb to 2016 to 2019). The library was built by means of the immunoSEQ multiplex PCR assay. To provide template for TCR sequencing, every sample had RNA extracted and reverse transcribed into cDNA. What TCRdb holds here is the immuneACCESS table cut down to in-frame rearrangements. Part of the clones is not present; checked against another copy, under half of the missing clones reflect an unresolved V gene, and the others are unexplained. The sample contains 150,000 or so clones, around 47% of them found a single time. Clones ranked in the top ten supply less than 8% of the sample. What was sequenced was CD4+ T cells sorted from blood. These receptors originate from a human donor with alopecia areata.

This chain joins TRBV28 and TRBJ1-5; D is undetermined. Germline V gene lookup returns CDR1 MDHEN and CDR2 SYDVKM. This CDR3 is built from 17 residues. Trimming shortened V by 2 bases and J by 2 bases, and 16 bases separated the two germline ends. CDR3 DNA sequence: TGTGCCAGCAGTTTAGCCCCAGCCCCCTTGGGCAATCAGCCCCAGCATTTT. The encoded protein is CASSLAPAPLGNQPQHF.

The chain employs TRBV5-6 and TRBJ1-5; D perhaps matches TRBD1 (6 bases). This CDR3 spans 17 amino acids. V lost 3 bases, J lost 7 bases, and 23 bases lay in between. CDR1 is SGHDT, CDR2 YYEEEE, per germline. The CDR3 loop reads CASSSYASRTEVQPQHF. The CDR3 DNA reads TGTGCCAGCAGCTCCTACGCCTCCCGGACAGAGGTGCAGCCCCAGCATTTT.

This clone was seen more than once but under ten times. This rearrangement joins TRBV28 to TRBJ2-5, with 7 bases that match TRBD1. Looked up from germline, CDR1 is MDHEN and CDR2 is SYDVKM. This CDR3 comprises 16 residues. The V gene end was trimmed by 3 bases and the J gene end by 5 bases; junction bases not matched to a gene: 12. This CDR3 is CASSFSTGTAKETQYF. CDR3 in DNA: TGTGCCAGCAGTTTCAGTACCGGGACAGCCAAGGAGACCCAGTACTTC.

Regarding this clone: Other DNA sequences within the sample encode an identical CDR3. The rearrangement joins TRBV6-5 to TRBJ2-7; 9 bases align to TRBD2. This CDR3 comprises 15 residues. The germline V gene encodes CDR1 MNHEY and CDR2 SVGAGI. The ends lost 0 bases at V and 0 bases at J; junction bases unmatched: 0. The CDR3 reads CASSYSTSGSYEQYF. CDR3 sequence (DNA): TGTGCCAGCAGTTACTCGACTAGCGGCTCCTACGAGCAGTACTTC.